This T cell receptor (beta chain) was documented in a study of cytomegalovirus exposure and HLA in healthy donors. Study conclusions and caveats: Several of the most significant clusters appeared linked to common viral pathogens, based on a later analysis. Later analysis placed DRB1 highest and HLA-C lowest in TCR association rates, which differed by HLA locus.

A note on this clone: Antigen unknown.

V gave up 4 bases and J gave up 7 bases; unmatched junction bases: 4. Germline CDR1 is SGHRS and CDR2 is YFSETQ. The CDR3 consists of 15 residues. The PCR made use of 60 Vbeta and 13 Jbeta primers. The method was immunoSEQ multiplex PCR; TCRdb's version includes in-frame clones alone and lacks a portion of them. The sample has 75,000 to 80,000 clones; roughly 75% are singletons. The V gene is TRBV5-1, the J gene TRBJ2-1; 14 nucleotides align to TRBD2. Sequencing was carried out using PBMCs. This sequence was found in a male donor in good health and CMV-seronegative. The CDR3 DNA sequence: TGCGCCAGCAGCCCGGGACTAGCGGGAGCAAATGAGCAGTTCTTC. It yields the protein CASSPGLAGANEQFF.